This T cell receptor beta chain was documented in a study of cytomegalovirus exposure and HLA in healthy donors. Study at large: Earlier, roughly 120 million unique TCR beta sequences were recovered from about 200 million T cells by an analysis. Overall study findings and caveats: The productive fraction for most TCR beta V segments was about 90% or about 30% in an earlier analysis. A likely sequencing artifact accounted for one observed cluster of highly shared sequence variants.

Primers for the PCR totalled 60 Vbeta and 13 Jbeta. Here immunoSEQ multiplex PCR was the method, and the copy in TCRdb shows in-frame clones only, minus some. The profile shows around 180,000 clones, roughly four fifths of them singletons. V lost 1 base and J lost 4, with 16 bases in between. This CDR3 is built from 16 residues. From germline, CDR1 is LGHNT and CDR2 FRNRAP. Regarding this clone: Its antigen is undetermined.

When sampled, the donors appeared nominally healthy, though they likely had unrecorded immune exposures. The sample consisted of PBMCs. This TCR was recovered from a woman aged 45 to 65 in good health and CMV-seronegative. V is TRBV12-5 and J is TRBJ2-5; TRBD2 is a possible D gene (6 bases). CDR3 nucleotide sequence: TGTGCTAGTGGTTTGGGCCCTCGCGGAGGGCGAGAGACCCAGTACTTC. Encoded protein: CASGLGPRGGRETQYF.